This T cell receptor beta chain was found in a study of shared clonotypes between healthy human individuals. Produced via immunoSEQ multiplex PCR; TCRdb's table is partial and in-frame only. The top ten hold 34% of the sample, which has roughly 720,000 clones, less than 95% seen once. Sequenced sample: memory CD8+ T cells from PBMCs. Subset: CD45RO+ cells pooled with CCR7-negative TemRA cells. The TCR sequence derives from a man younger than 30 in good health. Some clones in this sample may be carry-over from other donors' samples.

CDR3 protein: CSVEKRDTQYF. The CDR3 region has the DNA TGCAGCGTTGAAAAGCGAGATACGCAGTATTTT. This chain uses TRBV29-1 with TRBJ2-3; D not certain. Germline V gene sequence: CDR1 SQVTM, CDR2 ANQGSEA. V lost 2 bases and J lost 5, with 5 bases in between. The CDR3 spans 11 residues.